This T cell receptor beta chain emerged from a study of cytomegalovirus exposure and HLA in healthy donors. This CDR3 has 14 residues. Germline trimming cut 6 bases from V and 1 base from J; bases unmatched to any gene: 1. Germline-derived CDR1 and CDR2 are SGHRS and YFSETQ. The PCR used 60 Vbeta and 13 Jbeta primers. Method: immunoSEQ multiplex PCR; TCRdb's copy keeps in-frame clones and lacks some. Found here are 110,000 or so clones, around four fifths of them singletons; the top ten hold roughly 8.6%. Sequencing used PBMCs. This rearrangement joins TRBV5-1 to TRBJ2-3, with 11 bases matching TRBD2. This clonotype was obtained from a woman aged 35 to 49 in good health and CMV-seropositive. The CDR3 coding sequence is TGCGCCAGCATGACTAGCGGGGGCACAGATACGCAGTATTTT. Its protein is CASMTSGGTDTQYF.